These T cell receptor beta chains were read from a single sample in a study of preoperative IRX-2 immunotherapy in early breast cancer. Using immunoSEQ multiplex PCR, the repertoire was profiled, and TCRdb retains in-frame clones only, with some absent. The sample comprises approximately 98,000 clones, 86% of which are singletons, and roughly 2% rests with the top ten. The specimen comprised tumor tissue, sampled after IRX-2 immunotherapy. These receptors came from a human donor with breast cancer. CDR3s include the opening cysteine and the closing phenylalanine or tryptophan.

TRBV5-1	TRBJ1-1	CASSLVAFRGMNTEAFF
TRBV6-8	TRBJ1-2	CASNRDGGYGYTF
TRBV28	TRBJ1-5	CASRRDSNQPQHF
TRBV28	TRBJ2-7	CASSEGQNSYEQYF
TRBV18	TRBJ1-5	CASSPSITAEQPQHF
TRBV18	TRBJ2-5	CASSPPAGGQETQYF
TRBV28	TRBJ1-1	CASSLTGGTEAFF
TRBV19	TRBJ2-1	CASSRLTGTSGNEQFF
TRBV7-7	TRBJ2-4	CASSQGLAKNIQYF
TRBV29-1	TRBJ1-2	CSVTVANYGYTF
TRBV30	TRBJ1-4	CAWSTGTGGEKLFF
TRBV5-1	TRBJ2-3	CASSPRRMTGDTQYF
TRBV28	TRBJ1-2	CASSFGSYGYTF
TRBV7-7	TRBJ1-3	CASSLEGRGRSGNTIYF
TRBV5-1	TRBJ2-2	CASSLDREAGELFF
TRBV6-8	TRBJ1-1	CASSWTGGKAFF
TRBV7-1	TRBJ2-6	CASTSIGPASGANVLTF
TRBV25-1	TRBJ1-3	CASSSTSPGQGNTIYF
TRBV16	TRBJ2-2	CASTPQGATTGELFF
TRBV6-8	TRBJ2-7	CASSYRKGGYEQYF
TRBV30	TRBJ2-7	CAWSAEGSYEQYF
TRBV11-1	TRBJ2-1	CASSSRDRGSNEQFF
TRBV30	TRBJ2-7	CAWRERPGPDEQYF
TRBV19	TRBJ2-2	CASSIGVRPSAGELFF
TRBV28	TRBJ2-7	CASSRQGGAYEQYF
TRBV6-8	TRBJ1-2	CASRETEVEGYTF
TRBV12-5	TRBJ1-5	CASGQSWPQHF
TRBV28	TRBJ2-4	CASSGDRGRDIQYF
TRBV10-2	TRBJ2-2	CASSELGLGRPNTGELFF
TRBV5-1	TRBJ1-1	CASSSAGQMNTEAFF
TRBV30	TRBJ1-3	CAWSVLGGVNPAENTIYF